This T cell receptor (beta chain) was sequenced in a study of shared clonotypes between healthy human individuals. Study-wide results and caveats: Memory subsets generally showed lower estimated richness than naive subsets.

For this clone: Its target is unknown.

The CDR3 contains 15 residues. V lost 5 bases and J lost 4; bases outside the gene matches: 9. Germline V lookup: CDR1 SEHNR, CDR2 FQNEAQ (reference sequence). TCRdb's table, derived via immunoSEQ multiplex PCR, lists solely in-frame clones and lacks some. The data show roughly 2.4 million clones, under 97% seen once. Sequencing was carried out using naive CD4+ T cells sorted from blood. As to subset: CD45RA+ positively selected. J is TRBJ1-1 and V is TRBV7-9; 8 bases match TRBD1. This TCR was recovered from a man younger than 30 in good health. The CDR3: CASSIGQGGTTEAFF. The CDR3 coding sequence is TGTGCCAGCAGCATCGGACAGGGTGGGACCACTGAAGCTTTCTTT.